This T cell receptor (beta chain) was recovered during a study of monozygotic twins with inflammatory bowel disease. Every TCR library used 3500 ng of total RNA. TCRdb reprocessed the 5' RACE reads, keeping one entry per CDR3 protein, no DNA. In total, the table holds approximately 45,000 distinct CDR3 sequences. The CDR3 totals 15 residues. Germline V gives CDR1 DFQATT, CDR2 SNEGSKA (reference sequence). The material sequenced was blood. The chain uses TRBV20-1 and TRBJ2-3; there is no DNA to check the TCRdb D call of TRBD1. This clonotype was sampled from a human donor with ulcerative colitis or Crohn's disease, or a healthy co-twin of an affected twin (not recorded which). Here the CDR3 reads CSAHLGQAYTDTQYF.